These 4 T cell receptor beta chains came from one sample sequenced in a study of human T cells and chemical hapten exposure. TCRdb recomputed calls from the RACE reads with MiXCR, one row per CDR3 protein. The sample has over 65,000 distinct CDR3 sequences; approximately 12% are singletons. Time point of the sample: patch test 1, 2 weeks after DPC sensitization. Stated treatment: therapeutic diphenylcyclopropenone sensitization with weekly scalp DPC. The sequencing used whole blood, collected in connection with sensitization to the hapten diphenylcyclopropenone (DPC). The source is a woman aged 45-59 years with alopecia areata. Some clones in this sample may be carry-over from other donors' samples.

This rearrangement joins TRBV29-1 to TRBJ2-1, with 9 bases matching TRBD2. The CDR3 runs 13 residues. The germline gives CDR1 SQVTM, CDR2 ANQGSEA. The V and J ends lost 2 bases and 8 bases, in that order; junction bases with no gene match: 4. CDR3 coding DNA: TGCAGCGTTGAACCCAGCGGGAGGTATGAGCAGTTCTTC. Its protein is CSVEPSGRYEQFF.

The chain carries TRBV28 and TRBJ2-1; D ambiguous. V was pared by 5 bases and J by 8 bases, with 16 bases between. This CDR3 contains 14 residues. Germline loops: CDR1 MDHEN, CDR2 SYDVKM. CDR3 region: CASSPGHPQDEQFF. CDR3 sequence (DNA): TGTGCCAGCAGTCCTGGCCACCCTCAGGATGAGCAGTTCTTC.

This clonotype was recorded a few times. The CDR3 DNA reads TGTGCCAGCAGCTTAGCGATATACCCAACTACCAATGAGCAGTTCTTC. It encodes CASSLAIYPTTNEQFF. The V gene is TRBV7-2, the J gene TRBJ2-1, with unresolved D. The CDR3 sequence is 16 residues long. Germline-derived CDR1 and CDR2 are SGHTA and FQGNSA. Trimming stripped 0 bases from V and 6 bases from J, with 15 bases between.

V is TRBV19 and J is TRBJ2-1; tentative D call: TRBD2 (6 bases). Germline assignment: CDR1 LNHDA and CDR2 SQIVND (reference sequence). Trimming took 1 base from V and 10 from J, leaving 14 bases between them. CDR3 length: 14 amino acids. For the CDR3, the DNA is TGTGCCAGTAGTATAGCGGGCGGGGCAGCAGAGCAGTTCTTC. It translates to CASSIAGGAAEQFF.